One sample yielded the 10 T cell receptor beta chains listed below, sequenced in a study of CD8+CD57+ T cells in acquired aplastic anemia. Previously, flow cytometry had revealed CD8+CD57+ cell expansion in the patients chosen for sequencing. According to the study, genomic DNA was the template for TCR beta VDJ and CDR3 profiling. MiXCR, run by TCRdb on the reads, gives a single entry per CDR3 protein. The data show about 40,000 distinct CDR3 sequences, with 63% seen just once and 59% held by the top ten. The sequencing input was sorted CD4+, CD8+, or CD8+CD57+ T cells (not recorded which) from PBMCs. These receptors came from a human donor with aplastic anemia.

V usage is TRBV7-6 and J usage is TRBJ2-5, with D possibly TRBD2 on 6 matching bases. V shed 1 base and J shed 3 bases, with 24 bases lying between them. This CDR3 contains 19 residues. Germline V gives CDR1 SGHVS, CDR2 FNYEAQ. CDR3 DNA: TGTGCCAGCAGCTTAGACTCCGGCTGGGCGAGCGGGCGAGAAGAGACCCAGTACTTC. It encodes CASSLDSGWASGREETQYF.

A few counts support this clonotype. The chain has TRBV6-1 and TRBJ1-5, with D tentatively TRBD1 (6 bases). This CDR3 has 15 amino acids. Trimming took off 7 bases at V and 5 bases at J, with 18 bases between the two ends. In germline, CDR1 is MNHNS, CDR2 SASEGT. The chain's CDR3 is CASTRRQGGDQPQHF. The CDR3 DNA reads TGTGCCAGCACCCGCCGGCAAGGGGGGGATCAGCCCCAGCATTTT.

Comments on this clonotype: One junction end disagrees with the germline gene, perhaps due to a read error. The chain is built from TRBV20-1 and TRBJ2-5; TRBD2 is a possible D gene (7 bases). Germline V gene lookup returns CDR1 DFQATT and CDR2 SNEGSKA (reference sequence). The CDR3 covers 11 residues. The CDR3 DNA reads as TGCAGTGAGGGCGGGGGCAATGAGCAGTTCTTT. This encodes CSEGGGNEQFF.

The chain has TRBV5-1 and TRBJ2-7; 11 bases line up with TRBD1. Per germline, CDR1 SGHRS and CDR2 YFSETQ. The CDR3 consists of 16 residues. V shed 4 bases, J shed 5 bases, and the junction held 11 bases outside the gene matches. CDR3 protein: CASSRSPGQGGHEQYV. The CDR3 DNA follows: TGCGCCAGCAGCCGAAGCCCGGGACAGGGGGGGCACGAGCAGTACGTC.

The CDR3 DNA sequence: TGTGCCAGCAGCGAGCAGAGCGGGACTGGGCCATACGAGCAGTACTTC. It yields the protein CASSEQSGTGPYEQYF. This rearrangement joins TRBV2 to TRBJ2-7; 7 bases match TRBD2. Germline V gene sequence: CDR1 SNHLY, CDR2 FYNNEI. The CDR3 has 16 residues. J was trimmed by 4 bases and V by 6 bases; bases with no gene match: 15.

CDR3 nucleotide sequence: TGTGCCAGCACGGTTTCGCGGCAGGGAAATGAAAAACTGTTTTTT. This sequence encodes CASTVSRQGNEKLFF. The rearrangement uses TRBV2 and TRBJ1-4; possibly TRBD1 for D (5 bases). V was shortened by 7 bases and J by 5 bases, with 17 bases between the two germline ends. There are 15 residues in the CDR3. CDR1 SNHLY and CDR2 FYNNEI come from the germline V gene.

CDR3 loop: CAISPGQFDEQYF. CDR3 coding DNA: TGTGCCATATCCCCGGGACAGTTCGACGAGCAGTACTTC. This chain connects TRBV2 to TRBJ2-7, with TRBD1 identical over 7 bases. This CDR3 spans 13 amino acids. CDR1 is SNHLY and CDR2 is FYNNEI in the germline V gene. V lost 10 bases and J lost 5; bases outside the gene matches: 11.

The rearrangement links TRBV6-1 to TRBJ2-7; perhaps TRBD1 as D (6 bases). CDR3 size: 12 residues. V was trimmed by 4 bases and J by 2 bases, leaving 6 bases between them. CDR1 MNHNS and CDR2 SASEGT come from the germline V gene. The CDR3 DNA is TGTGCCAGCAGTGGGACAGCCTACGAGCAGTACTTC. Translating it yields CASSGTAYEQYF.

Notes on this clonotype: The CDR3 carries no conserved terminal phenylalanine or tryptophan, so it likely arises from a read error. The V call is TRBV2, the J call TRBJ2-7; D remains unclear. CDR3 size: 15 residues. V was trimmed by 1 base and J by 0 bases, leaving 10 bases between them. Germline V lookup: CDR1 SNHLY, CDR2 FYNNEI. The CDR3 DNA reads TGTGCCAGCAGTGAAGGGATCTCGGACTCCTACGAGCAGTACTGC. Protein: CASSEGISDSYEQYC.

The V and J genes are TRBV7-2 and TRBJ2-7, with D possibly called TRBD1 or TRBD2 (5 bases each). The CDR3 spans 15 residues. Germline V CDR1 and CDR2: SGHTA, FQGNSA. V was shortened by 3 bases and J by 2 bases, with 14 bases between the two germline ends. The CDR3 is CASSLSGTVPYEQYF. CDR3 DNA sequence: TGTGCCAGCAGCTTGTCCGGGACGGTACCCTACGAGCAGTACTTC.